These 20 T cell receptor beta chains came from one sample sequenced in a study of cytomegalovirus exposure and HLA in healthy donors. Primers included in the PCR were 60 Vbeta and 13 Jbeta primers. The assay was immunoSEQ multiplex PCR, and TCRdb's table has in-frame clones only and misses some. The repertoire consists of over 250,000 clones, with approximately 90% occurring once and the leading ten covering less than 4%. Sequenced sample: PBMCs. The receptors were gathered from a man aged 40-49 years in good health and CMV-seropositive.

This chain links TRBV2 with TRBJ2-7; TRBD2 agrees at 13 bases. Germline assignment: CDR1 SNHLY and CDR2 FYNNEI. The ends lost 6 bases at V and 4 bases at J; junction bases unmatched: 6. This CDR3 comprises 15 residues. The CDR3 reads CASRILAGGPYEQYF. The CDR3 DNA sequence: TGTGCCAGCAGAATACTAGCGGGAGGGCCTTACGAGCAGTACTTC.

Of note for this clone: The junction departs from the called germline gene at one end, perhaps through a read error. V is TRBV7-2 and J is TRBJ2-3, with 9 bases aligning to TRBD2. The germline gives CDR1 SGHTA, CDR2 FQGNSA. This CDR3 has 15 residues. The CDR3 nucleotides read TGTGCCAGCACCTTAGGGACTAGCAGCACAGATACGCAGTATTTT. Translating gives CASTLGTSSTDTQYF.

This clone was detected only once. The rearrangement links TRBV28 to TRBJ2-5; 14 nucleotides align to TRBD2. J gave up 3 bases and V 4 bases, and 7 bases lay outside the gene matches. The CDR3 is made up of 17 amino acids. Germline V gene lookup returns CDR1 MDHEN and CDR2 SYDVKM. In DNA, the CDR3 is TGTGCCAGCAGTTGGCGGGGACTAGCGGGAGAAGAAGAGACCCAGTACTTC. The encoded protein is CASSWRGLAGEEETQYF. The whole variable domain, remainder taken from reference TRBV28 and TRBJ2-5, is DVKVTQSSRYLVKRTGEKVFLECVQDMDHENMFWYRQDPGLGLRLIYFSYDVKMKEKGDIPEGYSVSREKKERFSLILESASTNQTSMYLCASSWRGLAGEEETQYFGPGTRLLVL.

This chain connects TRBV6-5 to TRBJ2-5; tentatively, D is TRBD2 (6 bases). CDR1 is MNHEY and CDR2 is SVGAGI in the germline V gene. V was cut by 0 bases and J by 5 bases, with 16 bases left in between. The CDR3 length is 16 residues. CDR3 in DNA: TGTGCCAGCAGTTACTCGGGGACTTCCGGTAGGGAGACCCAGTACTTC. This translates into CASSYSGTSGRETQYF.

This clone was seen once. This chain joins TRBV19 and TRBJ2-3, with D maybe TRBD1 (6 bases). Germline V gene data show CDR1 as LNHDA and CDR2 as SQIVND (reference sequence). The ends were cut back, 4 bases at V and 2 bases at J, with 16 bases in the middle. CDR3 length: 16 amino acids. The CDR3 nucleotides are TGTGCCAGTAGTAGAGGGCAGGGGCTTTTCACAGATACGCAGTATTTT. Translating it yields CASSRGQGLFTDTQYF.

The V and J genes are TRBV5-1 and TRBJ2-3; 8 nucleotides match TRBD2. This CDR3 has 17 residues. With 0 bases clipped from V and 2 bases from J, the junction kept 8 bases outside the gene matches. The germline gives CDR1 SGHRS, CDR2 YFSETQ. CDR3 in DNA: TGCGCCAGCAGCTTGGGCGGGTTAGCGGGATCCACAGATACGCAGTATTTT. Translated: CASSLGGLAGSTDTQYF.

The rearrangement links TRBV12-1 to TRBJ1-2. TRBV12-1 is a recognized pseudogene. This CDR3 is built from 13 residues. In DNA form, the CDR3 reads TGTGCCAGGGGGAAGAGGGCTAACTATGGCTACACCTTC. Its protein product is CARGKRANYGYTF.

This chain uses TRBV19 with TRBJ1-2, with D possibly being TRBD1 (6 bases). Between the trimmed V and J ends, which lost 2 bases and 4 bases, there was a span of 11 bases. CDR3 size: 14 residues. Looked up from germline, CDR1 is LNHDA and CDR2 is SQIVND (reference sequence). CDR3 sequence (DNA): TGTGCCAGTAGTATAAGGGGGACCGGCTATGGCTACACCTTC. It codes for CASSIRGTGYGYTF.

The chain has TRBV6-6 and TRBJ2-3, with 9 bases aligning to TRBD2. With 2 bases clipped from V and 6 bases from J, the junction kept 3 bases outside the gene matches. This CDR3 is built from 14 residues. Germline-derived CDR1 and CDR2 are MNHNY and SVGAGI (reference sequence). CDR3 sequence: CASSYAGGRDTQYF. The CDR3 DNA is TGTGCCAGCAGTTACGCGGGGGGGCGGGATACGCAGTATTTT.

The chain couples TRBV28 to TRBJ2-7; D possibly corresponds to TRBD2 (5 bases). Trimming took off 2 bases at V and 3 bases at J, with 11 bases between the two ends. The V gene's germline CDR1 is MDHEN and CDR2 SYDVKM. The CDR3 is 14 amino acids. CDR3 region: CASSLQSGFYEQYF. In DNA, the CDR3 is TGTGCCAGCAGTTTACAATCGGGGTTCTACGAGCAGTACTTC.

The V call is TRBV28, the J call TRBJ1-4; 7 bases match TRBD1. V was pared by 6 bases and J by 4 bases, with 8 bases of the junction left unmatched. Germline CDR1 MDHEN, CDR2 SYDVKM. The CDR3 runs 15 residues. The CDR3 bases are TGTGCCAGCAGCTCGCCGGGACAGCTTAATGAAAAACTGTTTTTT. The encoded protein is CASSSPGQLNEKLFF.

In its sample, this clone was seen once. The genes are TRBV6-5 and TRBJ2-5; 7 bases are shared with TRBD2. The J call is doubtful: the DNA matches TRBJ2-7 better. Germline loops: CDR1 MNHEY, CDR2 SVGAGI. The CDR3 totals 15 residues. For the CDR3, the DNA is TGTGCCAGCAGTTACTCTGGCGGGAGAGTCTACGAGCAGTACTTC. This gives the protein CASSYSGGRVYEQYF.

CDR3 in amino acids: CASKNAGGGFGNQPQHF. DNA of the CDR3: TGTGCCAGTAAAAACGCGGGGGGCGGTTTCGGCAATCAGCCCCAGCATTTT. The rearrangement uses TRBV19 and TRBJ1-5, with D tentatively TRBD1 (6 bases). Germline values: CDR1 LNHDA, CDR2 SQIVND (reference sequence). The ends were cut back, 7 bases at V and 2 bases at J, with 21 bases in the middle. The CDR3 consists of 17 residues.

The genes are TRBV20-1 and TRBJ2-7; the D gene is possibly TRBD2 (5 bases). V was pared by 4 bases and J by 3 bases, with 7 bases between. This CDR3 contains 11 residues. Germline CDR1 DFQATT, CDR2 SNEGSKA (reference sequence). The CDR3 nucleotides read TGCAGTGCTAAGGAGGACTACGAGCAGTACTTC. It specifies CSAKEDYEQYF.

The chain employs TRBV30 and TRBJ2-6; tentatively, D is TRBD2 (5 bases). The CDR3 runs 14 residues. Germline V gene lookup returns CDR1 GTSNPN and CDR2 SVGIG (reference sequence). Trimming cost V 8 bases and J 1 base, with 12 bases left between them. The CDR3 reads CAAPSGSGANVLTF. The CDR3 DNA follows: TGTGCCGCCCCCTCGGGGTCTGGGGCCAACGTCCTGACTTTC.

The rearrangement joins TRBV19 to TRBJ2-5, with D tentatively TRBD1 (5 bases). This CDR3 contains 14 residues. V dropped 5 bases and J dropped 0 bases, with 10 bases sitting between them. The germline V gene encodes CDR1 LNHDA and CDR2 SQIVND (reference sequence). The CDR3 DNA follows: TGTGCCAGTAGTTCGACAGTATACCAAGAGACCCAGTACTTC. Encoded protein: CASSSTVYQETQYF.

The chain joins TRBV7-9 to TRBJ1-1, with 7 bases aligning to TRBD1. In germline, CDR1 is SEHNR, CDR2 FQNEAQ (reference sequence). The CDR3 consists of 14 residues. The J segment lost 4 bases and the V segment lost 0 bases, leaving 2 bases of the junction unmatched. The CDR3 spells CASSLATGRTEAFF. CDR3 bases: TGTGCCAGCAGCTTAGCGACAGGGCGCACTGAAGCTTTCTTT.

In DNA, the CDR3 is TGCGCCAGCAGCCCAACGGTTGGAGCGGGAGGGCTAAGGGGGAATGAGCAGTTCTTC. Translating it yields CASSPTVGAGGLRGNEQFF. The chain couples TRBV4-1 to TRBJ2-1, with 10 bases identical to TRBD2. V lost 4 bases to trimming and J lost 7 bases; unmatched junction nucleotides: 19. Germline V lookup: CDR1 MGHRA, CDR2 YSYEKL. CDR3 size: 19 residues.

This chain joins TRBV11-3 and TRBJ2-1; 14 bases fit TRBD2. CDR3 length equals 16 residues. V shed 4 bases, J shed 7 bases, and the junction held 6 bases outside the gene matches. CDR1 SGHNT and CDR2 YENEEA come from the germline V gene. The CDR3 loop is CASSSRLAGGKNEQFF. In DNA form, the CDR3 reads TGTGCCAGCAGCTCCCGACTAGCGGGAGGGAAGAATGAGCAGTTCTTC. The full variable domain, rest sourced from reference TRBV11-3 and TRBJ2-1, is EAGVVQSPRYKIIEKKQPVAFWCNPISGHNTLYWYLQNLGQGPELLIRYENEEAVDDSQLPKDRFSAERLKGVDSTLKIQPAELGDSAVYLCASSSRLAGGKNEQFFGPGTRLTVL.

Only one count was recorded for this clone. This chain links TRBV11-2 with TRBJ2-5; TRBD2 aligns across 12 bases. The CDR3 covers 16 residues. Germline assignment: CDR1 SGHAT and CDR2 FQNNGV. The V and J ends lost 2 bases and 5 bases, in that order; junction bases with no gene match: 6. CDR3 nucleotide sequence: TGTGCCAGCAGCTTACCTAGCGGGAGGGCCCGGGAGACCCAGTACTTC. Its protein is CASSLPSGRARETQYF.